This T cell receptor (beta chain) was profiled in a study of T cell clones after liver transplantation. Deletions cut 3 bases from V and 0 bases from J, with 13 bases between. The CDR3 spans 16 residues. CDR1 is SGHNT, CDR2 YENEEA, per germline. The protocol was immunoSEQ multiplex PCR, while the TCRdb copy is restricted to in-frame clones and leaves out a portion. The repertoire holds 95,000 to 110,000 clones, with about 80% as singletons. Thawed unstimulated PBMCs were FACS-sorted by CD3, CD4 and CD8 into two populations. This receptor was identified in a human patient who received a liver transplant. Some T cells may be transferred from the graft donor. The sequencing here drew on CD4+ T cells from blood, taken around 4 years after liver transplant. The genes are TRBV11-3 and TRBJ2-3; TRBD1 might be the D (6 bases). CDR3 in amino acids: CASSLGAGPSTDTQYF. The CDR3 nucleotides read TGTGCCAGCAGCTTGGGGGCAGGGCCTAGCACAGATACGCAGTATTTT.